Below are 17 T cell receptor beta chains sequenced from a single sample in a study of CXCR3-negative and CXCR3-positive naive CD8 T cells. General study results and limits: The TRB CDR3s that CXCR3-positive naive cells carried were more hydrophobic than those of CXCR3-negative naive cells.

Libraries of TRB cDNA were made by 5' RACE and carried UMIs. TCRdb re-called the 5' RACE reads; one entry per CDR3 protein, DNA not given. The sample has nearly 90,000 distinct CDR3 sequences. These TCRs' antigens remain unknown. Sequences were obtained from naive CXCR3+ CD8+ T cells from blood. Subset of the sample: CD45RO-CCR7+CD27+CD95- naive CD8+ T cells expressing CXCR3 (TNR3+). These receptors were collected from a human donor in good health. Some clones in this sample may be carry-over from other donors' samples.

This sequence joins TRBV29-1 and TRBJ2-6; TCRdb picks TRBD1, but there is no DNA to check that call. The CDR3 loop spans 15 amino acids. Germline V lookup: CDR1 SQVTM, CDR2 ANQGSEA. CDR3 residues: CSVPLQGAGANVLTF.

J is TRBJ1-1 and V is TRBV28; the D gene TCRdb calls, TRBD1, cannot be checked with no DNA. The V gene's germline CDR1 is MDHEN and CDR2 SYDVKM. The CDR3 has 13 residues. This CDR3 reads CASSLRGWDEAFF.

V usage is TRBV7-6 and J usage is TRBJ1-6; TCRdb lists TRBD1, though no DNA is available to test this call. This CDR3 region has 15 residues. From germline, CDR1 is SGHVS and CDR2 FNYEAQ. The CDR3 loop reads CASSPGDRLASPLHF.

The gene calls are TRBV28 and TRBJ1-5; TCRdb indicates TRBD1, and absent DNA this call remains unverified. Germline lookup yields CDR1 MDHEN and CDR2 SYDVKM. This CDR3 is 15 amino acids long. CDR3 sequence reads: CASSLNKGASQPQHF. Variable domain in full (rest from reference TRBV28 and TRBJ1-5): DVKVTQSSRYLVKRTGEKVFLECVQDMDHENMFWYRQDPGLGLRLIYFSYDVKMKEKGDIPEGYSVSREKKERFSLILESASTNQTSMYLCASSLNKGASQPQHFGDGTRLSIL.

The chain carries TRBV4-2 and TRBJ2-1; without DNA, the TCRdb call of TRBD2 cannot be checked. The CDR3 sequence is 17 residues long. Germline V CDR1 and CDR2: LGHNA, YNFKEQ. CDR3 region: CASSQPWDRDSGRKQFF.

V is TRBV24-1 and J is TRBJ2-1; the TCRdb call, TRBD2, lacks DNA for checking. From germline, CDR1 is KGHDR and CDR2 SFDVKD. The length of the CDR3 is 15 residues. The CDR3 reads CATSERDLSYNEQFF.

The J gene is TRBJ2-1, the V gene TRBV20-1; the D gene TCRdb calls, TRBD1, cannot be checked with no DNA. Per the germline V gene, CDR1 is DFQATT and CDR2 is SNEGSKA (reference sequence). CDR3 length: 16 residues. CDR3 sequence: CSARDISGQTFNEQFF.

The chain links TRBV12-3 or TRBV12-4 to TRBJ2-7; the TCRdb D gene call, TRBD1, has no DNA to confirm it. The CDR3 consists of 15 residues. The CDR3 sequence is CASSFSGDPPYEQYF.

The chain has TRBV4-1 and TRBJ2-1; without DNA, the TCRdb call of TRBD1 cannot be checked. Germline assignment: CDR1 MGHRA and CDR2 YSYEKL. The CDR3 runs 15 residues. The CDR3 here is CASSQIIRTHNEQFF.

This rearrangement joins TRBV4-3 to TRBJ2-1; TCRdb returns TRBD2, unconfirmable since there is no DNA. The CDR3 has 17 residues. The germline V gene encodes CDR1 LGHNA and CDR2 YSLEER. The CDR3: CASSQATSGAPWNEQFF.

The chain combines TRBV15 with TRBJ2-7. Germline-derived CDR1 and CDR2 are LNHNV and YYDKDF (reference sequence). The CDR3 has 14 residues. The CDR3 is CATSRAGDFYEQYF. The entire variable domain, with the rest obtained from reference TRBV15 and TRBJ2-7, is as follows: DAMVIQNPRYQVTQFGKPVTLSCSQTLNHNVMYWYQQKSSQAPKLLFHYYDKDFNNEADTPDNFQSRRPNTSFCFLDIRSPGLGDTAMYLCATSRAGDFYEQYFGPGTRLTVT.

The rearrangement joins TRBV12-3 or TRBV12-4 to TRBJ2-7; TCRdb proposes TRBD2, but this gene call is untestable without DNA. This CDR3 spans 15 amino acids. The CDR3 region is CASSDPSGSFYEQYF.

The chain uses TRBV6-5 and TRBJ1-1; the D call of TRBD1 rests on TCRdb alone, since no DNA is present to check it. This CDR3 region has 17 residues. The germline V gene has CDR1 MNHEY and CDR2 SVGAGI. This CDR3 is CASSYTGTGVGVTEAFF.

V gene TRBV30 combines with J gene TRBJ2-3; lacking DNA, the TRBD2 call made by TCRdb goes unchecked. Germline V lookup: CDR1 GTSNPN, CDR2 SVGIG (reference sequence). CDR3 size: 15 residues. The CDR3 is CAWTFGPPGRGTQYF.

The J gene is TRBJ2-7, the V gene TRBV18. Germline lookup yields CDR1 KGHSH and CDR2 LQKENI. CDR3 size: 14 residues. This chain's CDR3 is CASSPPLQSYEQYF.

The chain couples TRBV7-2 to TRBJ2-1; TCRdb names TRBD1, which stays unverified in the absence of DNA. This CDR3 has 17 amino acids. Germline V gene sequence: CDR1 SGHTA, CDR2 FQGNSA. CDR3 sequence reads: CACSLVRGAIQYNEQFF.

The rearrangement uses TRBV6-5 and TRBJ2-7; TCRdb outputs TRBD2, but without DNA this stays unchecked. This CDR3 contains 15 residues. Germline V gene data show CDR1 as MNHEY and CDR2 as SVGAGI. The CDR3 protein is CASIGGDSRTYEQYF.